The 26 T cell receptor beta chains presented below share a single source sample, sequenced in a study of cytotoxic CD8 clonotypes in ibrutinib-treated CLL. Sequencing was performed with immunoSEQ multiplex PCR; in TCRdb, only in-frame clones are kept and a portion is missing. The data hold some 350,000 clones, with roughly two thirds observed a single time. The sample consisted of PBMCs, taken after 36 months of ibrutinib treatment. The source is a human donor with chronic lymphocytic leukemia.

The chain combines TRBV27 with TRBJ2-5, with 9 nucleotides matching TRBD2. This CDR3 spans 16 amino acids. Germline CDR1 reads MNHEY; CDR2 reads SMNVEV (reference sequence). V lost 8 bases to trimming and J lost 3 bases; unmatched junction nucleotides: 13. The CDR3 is CASGTYSGSEEETQYF. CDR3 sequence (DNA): TGTGCCAGCGGAACCTATAGCGGGAGCGAGGAAGAGACCCAGTACTTC.

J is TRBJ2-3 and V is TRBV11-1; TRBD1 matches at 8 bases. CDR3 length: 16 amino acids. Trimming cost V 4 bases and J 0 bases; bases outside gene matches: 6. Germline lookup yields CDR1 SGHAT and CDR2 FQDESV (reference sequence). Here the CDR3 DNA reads TGTGCCAGCAGCTCGGGACAGGAGCTTAGCACAGATACGCAGTATTTT. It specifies CASSSGQELSTDTQYF.

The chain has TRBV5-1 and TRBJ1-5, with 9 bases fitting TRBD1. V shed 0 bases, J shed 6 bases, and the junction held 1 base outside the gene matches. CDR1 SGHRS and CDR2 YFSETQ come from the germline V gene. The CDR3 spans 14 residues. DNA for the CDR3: TGCGCCAGCAGCTTGGGGGGACAGGGTCAGCCCCAGCATTTT. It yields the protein CASSLGGQGQPQHF.

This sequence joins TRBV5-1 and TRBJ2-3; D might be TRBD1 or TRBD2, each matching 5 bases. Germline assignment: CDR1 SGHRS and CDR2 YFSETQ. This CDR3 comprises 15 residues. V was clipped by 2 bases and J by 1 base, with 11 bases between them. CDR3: CASSFRGVGTDTQYF. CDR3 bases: TGCGCCAGCAGCTTCCGGGGCGTGGGCACAGATACGCAGTATTTT. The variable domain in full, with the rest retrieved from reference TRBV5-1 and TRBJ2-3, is KAGVTQTPRYLIKTRGQQVTLSCSPISGHRSVSWYQQTPGQGLQFLFEYFSETQRNKGNFPGRFSGRQFSNSRSEMNVSTLELGDSALYLCASSFRGVGTDTQYFGPGTRLTVL.

In DNA form, the CDR3 reads TGTGCTAGTGGTTTGACCCCCCTGAGGTATCCCGCCTACGAGCAGTACTTC. This encodes CASGLTPLRYPAYEQYF. V usage is TRBV12-5 and J usage is TRBJ2-7; D gene unclear. There are 17 residues in the CDR3. Germline V gene data show CDR1 as LGHNT and CDR2 as FRNRAP. The V end lost 2 bases, the J end lost 2 bases, and 19 bases lay between the germline ends.

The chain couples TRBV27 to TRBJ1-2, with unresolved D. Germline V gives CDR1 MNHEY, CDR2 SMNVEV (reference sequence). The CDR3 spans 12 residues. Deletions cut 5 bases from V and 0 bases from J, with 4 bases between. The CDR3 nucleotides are TGTGCCAGCAGTGGACCTAACTATGGCTACACCTTC. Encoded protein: CASSGPNYGYTF.

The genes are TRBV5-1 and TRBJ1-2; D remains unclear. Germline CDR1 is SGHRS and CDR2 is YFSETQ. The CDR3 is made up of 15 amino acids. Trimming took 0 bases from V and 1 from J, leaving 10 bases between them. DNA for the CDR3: TGCGCCAGCAGCTTGGGGCCAACAAATAACTATGGCTACACCTTC. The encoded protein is CASSLGPTNNYGYTF. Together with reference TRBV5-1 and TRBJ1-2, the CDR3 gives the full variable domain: KAGVTQTPRYLIKTRGQQVTLSCSPISGHRSVSWYQQTPGQGLQFLFEYFSETQRNKGNFPGRFSGRQFSNSRSEMNVSTLELGDSALYLCASSLGPTNNYGYTFGSGTRLTVV.

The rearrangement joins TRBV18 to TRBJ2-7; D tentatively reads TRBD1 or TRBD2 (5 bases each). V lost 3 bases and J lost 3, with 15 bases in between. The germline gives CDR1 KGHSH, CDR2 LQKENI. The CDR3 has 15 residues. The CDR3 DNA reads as TGTGCCAGCTCACCCGGCGGGTGGGGCGGCTACGAGCAGTACTTC. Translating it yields CASSPGGWGGYEQYF.

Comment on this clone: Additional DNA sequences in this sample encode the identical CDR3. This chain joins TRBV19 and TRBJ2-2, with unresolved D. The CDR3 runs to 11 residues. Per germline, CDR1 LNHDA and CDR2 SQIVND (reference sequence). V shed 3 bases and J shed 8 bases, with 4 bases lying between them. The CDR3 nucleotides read TGTGCCAGTAGTATTAGTGGGGAGCTGTTTTTT. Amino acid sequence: CASSISGELFF.

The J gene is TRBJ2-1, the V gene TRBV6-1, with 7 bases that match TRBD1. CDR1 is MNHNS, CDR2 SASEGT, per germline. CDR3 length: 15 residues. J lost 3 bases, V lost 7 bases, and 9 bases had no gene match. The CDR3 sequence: CASKGPRDSYNEQFF. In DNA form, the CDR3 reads TGTGCCAGCAAGGGCCCCCGGGACAGCTACAATGAGCAGTTCTTC.

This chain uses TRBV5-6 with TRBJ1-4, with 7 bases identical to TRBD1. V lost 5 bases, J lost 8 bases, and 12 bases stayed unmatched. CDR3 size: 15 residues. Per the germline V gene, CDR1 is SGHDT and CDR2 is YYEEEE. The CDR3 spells CASRIIWQGDEKLFF. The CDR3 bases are TGTGCCAGCAGAATAATATGGCAGGGGGACGAAAAACTGTTTTTT.

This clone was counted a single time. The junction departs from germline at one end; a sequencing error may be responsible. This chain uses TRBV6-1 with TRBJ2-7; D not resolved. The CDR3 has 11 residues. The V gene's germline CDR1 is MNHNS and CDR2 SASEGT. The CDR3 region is CACSPLDEQYF. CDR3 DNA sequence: TGTGCCTGCAGCCCGCTGGACGAGCAGTACTTC.

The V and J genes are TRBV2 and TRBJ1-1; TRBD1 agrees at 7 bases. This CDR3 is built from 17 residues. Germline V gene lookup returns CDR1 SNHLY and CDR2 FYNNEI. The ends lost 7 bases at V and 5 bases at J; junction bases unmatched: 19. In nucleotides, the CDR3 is TGTGCCAGCACTCCGAATTGGGACCCAGGGGGGAGGACTGAAGCTTTCTTT. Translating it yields CASTPNWDPGGRTEAFF.

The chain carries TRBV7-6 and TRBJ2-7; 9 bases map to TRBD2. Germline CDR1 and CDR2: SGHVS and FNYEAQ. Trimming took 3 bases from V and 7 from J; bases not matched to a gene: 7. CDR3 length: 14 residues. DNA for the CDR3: TGTGCCAGCAGCTTTCTGCGGGAGGGCCAAGAGCAGTACTTC. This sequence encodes CASSFLREGQEQYF.

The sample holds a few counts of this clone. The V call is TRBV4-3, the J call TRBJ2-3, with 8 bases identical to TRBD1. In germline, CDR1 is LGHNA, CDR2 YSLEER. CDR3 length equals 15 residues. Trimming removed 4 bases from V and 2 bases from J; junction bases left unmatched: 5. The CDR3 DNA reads TGCGCCAGCAGCCGGTGGACAGGGATCACAGATACGCAGTATTTT. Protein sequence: CASSRWTGITDTQYF.

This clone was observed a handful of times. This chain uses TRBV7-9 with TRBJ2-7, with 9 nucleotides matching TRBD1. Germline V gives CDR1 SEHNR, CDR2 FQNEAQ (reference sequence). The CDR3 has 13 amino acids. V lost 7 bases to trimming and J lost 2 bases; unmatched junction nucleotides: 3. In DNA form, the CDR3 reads TGTGCCAGCACTGACAGGGGGACCTACGAGCAGTACTTC. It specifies CASTDRGTYEQYF.

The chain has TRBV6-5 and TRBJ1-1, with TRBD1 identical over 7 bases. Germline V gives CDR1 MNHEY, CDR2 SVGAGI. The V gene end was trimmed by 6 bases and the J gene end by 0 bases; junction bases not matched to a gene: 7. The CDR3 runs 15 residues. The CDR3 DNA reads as TGTGCCAGCAGCTCCAGGGGGATCTTGAACACTGAAGCTTTCTTT. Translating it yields CASSSRGILNTEAFF.

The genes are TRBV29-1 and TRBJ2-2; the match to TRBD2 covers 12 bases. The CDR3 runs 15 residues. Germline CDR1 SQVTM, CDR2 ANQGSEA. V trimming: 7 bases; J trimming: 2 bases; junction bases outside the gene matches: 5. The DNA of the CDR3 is TGCAGCGGACGAGGACTAGCGGGAAACACCGGGGAGCTGTTTTTT. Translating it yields CSGRGLAGNTGELFF.

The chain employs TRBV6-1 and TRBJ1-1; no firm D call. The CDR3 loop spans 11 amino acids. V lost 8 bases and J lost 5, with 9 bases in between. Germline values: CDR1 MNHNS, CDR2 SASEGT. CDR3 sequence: CASRELTEAFF. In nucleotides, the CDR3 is TGTGCCAGCCGGGAGCTTACTGAAGCTTTCTTT.

The CDR3 loop reads CATSSRSYNEQFF. CDR3 bases: TGTGCCACCAGCAGCCGATCCTACAATGAGCAGTTCTTC. The chain uses TRBV15 and TRBJ2-1; D remains ambiguous. The CDR3 covers 13 residues. V lost 3 bases and J 1 base, leaving 4 bases between the germline ends. Germline V gene data show CDR1 as LNHNV and CDR2 as YYDKDF (reference sequence).

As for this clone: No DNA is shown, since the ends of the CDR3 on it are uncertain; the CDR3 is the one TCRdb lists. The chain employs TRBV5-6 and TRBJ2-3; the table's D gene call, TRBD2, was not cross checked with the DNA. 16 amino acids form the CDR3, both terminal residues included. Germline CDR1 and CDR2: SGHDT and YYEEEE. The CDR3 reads CASSFLWTSDTDTQYF.

As DNA, the CDR3 is TGTGCCAGCAGTCCGTGGATGGGGCATGGAGCTTTCTTT. Protein: CASSPWMGHGAFF. The J gene is TRBJ1-1, the V gene TRBV6-5; weak D call: TRBD1 (5 bases). The germline gives CDR1 MNHEY, CDR2 SVGAGI. CDR3 length: 13 amino acids. The V and J ends lost 5 bases and 10 bases respectively, with 17 bases between them.

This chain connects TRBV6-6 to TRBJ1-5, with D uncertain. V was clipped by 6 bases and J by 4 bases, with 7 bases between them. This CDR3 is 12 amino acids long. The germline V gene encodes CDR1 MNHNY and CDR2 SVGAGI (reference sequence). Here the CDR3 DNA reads TGTGCCAGCAGCCCACAAAATCAGCCCCAGCATTTT. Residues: CASSPQNQPQHF.

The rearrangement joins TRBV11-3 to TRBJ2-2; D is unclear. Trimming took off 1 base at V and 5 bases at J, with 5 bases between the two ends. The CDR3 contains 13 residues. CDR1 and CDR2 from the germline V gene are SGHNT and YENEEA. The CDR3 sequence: CASSLGTTGELFF. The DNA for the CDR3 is TGTGCCAGCAGCTTAGGGACGACCGGGGAGCTGTTTTTT.

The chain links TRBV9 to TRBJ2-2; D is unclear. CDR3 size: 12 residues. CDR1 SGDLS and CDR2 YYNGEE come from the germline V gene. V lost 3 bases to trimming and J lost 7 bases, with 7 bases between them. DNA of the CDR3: TGTGCCAGCAGCGCCCTCTTCGGGGAGCTGTTTTTT. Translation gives CASSALFGELFF. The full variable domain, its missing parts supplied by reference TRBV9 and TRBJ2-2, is DSGVTQTPKHLITATGQRVTLRCSPRSGDLSVYWYQQSLDQGLQFLIQYYNGEERAKGNILERFSAQQFPDLHSELNLSSLELGDSALYFCASSALFGELFFGEGSRLTVL.

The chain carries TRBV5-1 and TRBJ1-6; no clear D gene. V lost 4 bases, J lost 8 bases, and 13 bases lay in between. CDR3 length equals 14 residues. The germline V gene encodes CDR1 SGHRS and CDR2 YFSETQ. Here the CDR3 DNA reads TGCGCCAGCAGCGAGGTCTCGGGAGATTCACCCCTCCACTTT. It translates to CASSEVSGDSPLHF.